This passage covers 30 T cell receptor beta chains from one sample sequenced in a study of blood T cells in healthy people across ages. A sample-barcoded 5' primer and a J-beta primer mix were used in a second PCR of about 7 to 12 cycles. TCRdb used MiXCR to reprocess the 5' RACE reads, holding one entry per CDR3 protein. The sample has roughly 1,500,000 distinct CDR3 sequences, approximately 32% seen once. Sequencing input: blood. The receptor set was obtained from a woman aged 25 to 39 in good health.

This clonotype has just one count. The chain links TRBV20-1 to TRBJ2-7, with 9 bases fitting TRBD2. With 5 bases clipped from V and 1 base from J, the junction kept 15 bases outside the gene matches. Germline CDR1 reads DFQATT; CDR2 reads SNEGSKA (reference sequence). The CDR3 is made up of 17 amino acids. CDR3 coding DNA: TGCAGTGCTCGGGGACTAGCCAAGCGATCTCTATCCTACGAGCAGTACTTC. It is translated as CSARGLAKRSLSYEQYF.

This clonotype was observed a few times. The chain recombines TRBV6-5 with TRBJ2-1; weak D call: TRBD2 (6 bases). Germline V lookup: CDR1 MNHEY, CDR2 SVGAGI. V lost 0 bases to trimming and J lost 2 bases, with 11 bases between them. This CDR3 is built from 16 residues. CDR3 nucleotides: TGTGCCAGCAGTTACTCTGGGACTTCCCCCTACAATGAGCAGTTCTTC. This codes for CASSYSGTSPYNEQFF.

A remark on this clonotype: This clone may be a read error of a much larger clone one base away. This rearrangement joins TRBV4-1 to TRBJ2-1, with D perhaps TRBD1 (7 bases). CDR3 length: 17 residues. From germline, CDR1 is MGHRA and CDR2 YSYEKL. Trimming pared 2 bases from V and 2 bases from J, leaving 16 bases between. This CDR3 reads CASSQRQGGVTYNEQFF. For the CDR3, the DNA is TGCGCCAGCAGCCAACGACAGGGCGGGGTTACCTACAATGAGCAGTTCTTC.

This clonotype was seen a handful of times. V gene TRBV7-6 combines with J gene TRBJ2-3, with D perhaps TRBD1 or TRBD2 (5 bases each). This CDR3 region has 15 residues. Trimming left V 7 bases short and J 0 bases short, with 14 bases between. CDR1 is SGHVS, CDR2 FNYEAQ, per germline. CDR3 bases: TGTGCCAGCACCCTAACCGGGGCAAGCACAGATACGCAGTATTTT. Residues: CASTLTGASTDTQYF.

This clonotype was found once. The chain couples TRBV7-2 to TRBJ2-7; tentative D call: TRBD1 (5 bases). Germline CDR1 and CDR2: SGHTA and FQGNSA. V was shortened by 4 bases and J by 0 bases, with 16 bases between the two germline ends. The CDR3 contains 16 residues. The CDR3 here is CASSSQTGSSSYEQYF. As DNA, the CDR3 is TGTGCCAGCAGCTCACAAACAGGCTCCAGCTCCTACGAGCAGTACTTC.

The sample holds a few counts of this clonotype. In nucleotides, the CDR3 is TGTGCCAGCAGCCAAGCTAGTCAGGGGGCCGACGAGCAGTACTTC. Encoded protein: CASSQASQGADEQYF. V and J are TRBV4-2 and TRBJ2-7; 8 bases fit TRBD1. This CDR3 has 15 amino acids. The germline gives CDR1 LGHNA, CDR2 YNFKEQ. Trimming cost V 1 base and J 5 bases; bases outside gene matches: 7.

The CDR3 DNA follows: TGTGCCAGCAGTTTTAAACAGGGGGGTTACGAGCAGTACTTC. This codes for CASSFKQGGYEQYF. J is TRBJ2-7 and V is TRBV6-5; 8 bases are a match to TRBD1. From germline, CDR1 is MNHEY and CDR2 SVGAGI. Unmatched junction bases numbered 6, after V lost 4 bases and J lost 4 bases. CDR3 length: 14 amino acids.

The chain combines TRBV7-3 with TRBJ2-7, with D perhaps TRBD2 (7 bases). There are 17 residues in the CDR3. Trimming stripped 5 bases from V and 0 bases from J, with 20 bases between. Germline V gene lookup returns CDR1 SGHTA and CDR2 FQGTGA. In nucleotides, the CDR3 is TGTGCCAGCAGCACCCGAACAGGGAGGGGGAGCTCCTACGAGCAGTACTTC. Protein product: CASSTRTGRGSSYEQYF.

This chain joins TRBV27 and TRBJ1-2; possibly TRBD1 for D (5 bases). V was clipped by 3 bases and J by 7 bases, with 18 bases between them. CDR3 size: 15 residues. CDR1 MNHEY and CDR2 SMNVEV come from the germline V gene (reference sequence). The CDR3 DNA is TGTGCCAGCAGTTTTCATGGGGGAAGGGACCGTGGCTACACCTTC. This gives the protein CASSFHGGRDRGYTF.

Comment on this clonotype: At one end, the junction sequence differs from germline, possibly due to a read error. The chain combines TRBV7-8 with TRBJ2-7; D perhaps matches TRBD1 (6 bases). The V gene's germline CDR1 is SGHVS and CDR2 FQNEAQ. The CDR3 sequence is 15 residues long. Here the CDR3 reads CTSSFDRRSSYEQYF. The CDR3 DNA sequence: TGTACCAGCAGCTTTGACAGGCGGAGCTCCTACGAGCAGTACTTC. The whole variable domain, remainder taken from reference TRBV7-8 and TRBJ2-7, is GAGVSQSPRYKVAKRGQDVALRCDPISGHVSLFWYQQALGQGPEFLTYFQNEAQLDKSGLPSDRFFAERPEGSVSTLKIQRTQQEDSAVYLCTSSFDRRSSYEQYFGPGTRLTVT.

This clonotype was picked up many times. V gene TRBV2 combines with J gene TRBJ2-1; D perhaps matches TRBD1 (5 bases). The CDR3 is 14 residues long. Trimming removed 8 bases at V and 10 bases at J, with 21 bases between. In germline, CDR1 is SNHLY, CDR2 FYNNEI. CDR3 in amino acids: CASSQGPSLSEQFF. In DNA, the CDR3 is TGTGCCAGCTCTCAGGGCCCCAGCCTTAGCGAGCAGTTCTTC.

This clonotype has just a few counts. V is TRBV9 and J is TRBJ2-1; 7 nucleotides line up with TRBD2. In germline, CDR1 is SGDLS, CDR2 YYNGEE. V shed 3 bases and J 4 bases; nucleotides not matched to a gene: 7. The CDR3 is made up of 15 amino acids. The DNA for the CDR3 is TGTGCCAGCAGCGCCAGACTAGCCCAATACAATGAGCAGTTCTTC. It encodes CASSARLAQYNEQFF.

The chain has TRBV4-1 and TRBJ1-1; 11 bases align to TRBD1. The germline CDR1 and CDR2 sequences are MGHRA and YSYEKL. The CDR3 is 16 residues long. V shed 2 bases and J 4 bases; nucleotides not matched to a gene: 6. Here the CDR3 reads CASSQKDRGLFTEAFF. CDR3 coding DNA: TGCGCCAGCAGCCAAAAGGACAGGGGGCTTTTCACTGAAGCTTTCTTT.

Note on this clonotype: A read error may produce the germline difference seen at one junction end. The V call is TRBV3-1, the J call TRBJ1-1; D gene uncertain. Germline CDR1 is LGHDT and CDR2 is YNNKEL (reference sequence). This CDR3 is built from 15 residues. The CDR3 is CASSQDLDGNTEVFF. The CDR3 DNA sequence: TGTGCCAGCAGCCAAGACCTGGACGGAAACACTGAAGTTTTCTTT.

The chain is built from TRBV9 and TRBJ2-1; 10 bases agree with TRBD2. The V and J ends lost 0 bases and 6 bases, in that order; junction bases with no gene match: 3. CDR3 length: 15 residues. Per germline, CDR1 SGDLS and CDR2 YYNGEE. The CDR3 sequence is CASSVGAGGLNEQFF. Written as DNA, the CDR3 is TGTGCCAGCAGCGTAGGAGCGGGGGGGCTCAATGAGCAGTTCTTC.

In its sample, this clonotype was seen once. The chain combines TRBV28 with TRBJ2-7; weak D call: TRBD1 (6 bases). The CDR3 has 13 amino acids. Trimming pared 8 bases from V and 5 bases from J, leaving 16 bases between. CDR1 and CDR2 (germline): MDHEN, SYDVKM. As DNA, the CDR3 is TGTGCCAGCTCACAGGGTACTACCGACGAGCAGTACTTC. This translates into CASSQGTTDEQYF.

The chain couples TRBV7-9 to TRBJ2-7; D unresolved. CDR1 SEHNR and CDR2 FQNEAQ come from the germline V gene (reference sequence). CDR3 length: 10 amino acids. Trimming took off 8 bases at V and 4 bases at J, with 6 bases between the two ends. Written as DNA, the CDR3 is TGTGCCAGCGAAGGGTACGAGCAGTACTTC. Amino acid sequence: CASEGYEQYF.

This chain joins TRBV28 and TRBJ2-7; D might be TRBD1 or TRBD2, each matching 5 bases. Germline V gene sequence: CDR1 MDHEN, CDR2 SYDVKM. This CDR3 comprises 15 residues. The V and J ends lost 7 bases and 2 bases respectively, with 18 bases between them. CDR3 coding DNA: TGTGCCAGCACCTGGGGGACGGGTACCCCCTACGAGCAGTACTTC. Translation gives CASTWGTGTPYEQYF.

In its sample, this clonotype was seen many times. V is TRBV7-3 and J is TRBJ2-1; D gene uncertain. The germline V and J ends were trimmed by 5 bases and 8 bases, with 16 bases remaining between them. The CDR3 is 14 residues long. CDR1 and CDR2 (germline): SGHTA, FQGTGA. This CDR3 reads CASSPARSSHEQFF. DNA for the CDR3: TGTGCCAGCAGCCCTGCCCGTTCCTCCCATGAGCAGTTCTTC.

This chain joins TRBV20-1 and TRBJ2-7; 11 bases map to TRBD2. This CDR3 region has 16 residues. The germline gives CDR1 DFQATT, CDR2 SNEGSKA (reference sequence). After removal of 0 bases from V and 6 bases from J, the junction contained 10 bases not matched to a gene. CDR3 nucleotide sequence: TGCAGTGCTAGAGATGGACTAGCGGGTGGCTTTGGCGAGCAGTACTTC. Translating gives CSARDGLAGGFGEQYF.

This clonotype was recorded a few times. The chain recombines TRBV11-2 with TRBJ2-6; tentative D call: TRBD1 (5 bases). Germline lookup yields CDR1 SGHAT and CDR2 FQNNGV. CDR3 length: 20 amino acids. With 4 bases removed from V and 2 bases from J, the gap between germline ends came to 24 bases. The CDR3: CASSSSLLDTWSTGANVLTF. The DNA for the CDR3 is TGTGCCAGCAGCTCCAGCCTCTTGGACACCTGGAGTACTGGGGCCAACGTCCTGACTTTC.

The rearrangement uses TRBV25-1 and TRBJ2-3, with a possible D match to TRBD2 (5 bases). Trimming stripped 4 bases from V and 3 bases from J, with 14 bases between. Germline values: CDR1 MGHDK, CDR2 SYGVNS. The CDR3 is 15 residues long. The CDR3 sequence: CASSGVGSITDTQYF. The DNA of the CDR3 is TGTGCCAGCAGTGGGGTAGGGAGTATAACAGATACGCAGTATTTT.

This CDR3 reads CASSLGTAQGPQHF. In DNA form, the CDR3 reads TGTGCCAGCAGCTTGGGGACAGCCCAGGGGCCCCAGCATTTT. V and J are TRBV7-2 and TRBJ1-5, with 7 bases lining up with TRBD1. The V segment lost 3 bases and the J segment 9 bases; nucleotides outside the gene matches: 8. The CDR3 has 14 residues. Germline V lookup: CDR1 SGHTA, CDR2 FQGNSA.

This clonotype was seen a few times. This rearrangement joins TRBV6-1 to TRBJ2-5; D possibly corresponds to TRBD2 (5 bases). From germline, CDR1 is MNHNS and CDR2 SASEGT. CDR3 length equals 15 residues. The germline V and J ends were trimmed by 3 bases and 1 base, with 12 bases remaining between them. The CDR3 bases are TGTGCCAGCAGTGAGGAGGTGTTAGGCCAAGAGACCCAGTACTTC. Translation gives CASSEEVLGQETQYF.

This clonotype has a handful of counts. The J gene is TRBJ2-5, the V gene TRBV27, with D possibly being TRBD1 (5 bases). V lost 4 bases and J lost 11, with 17 bases in between. CDR1 and CDR2 (germline): MNHEY, SMNVEV (reference sequence). This CDR3 is built from 13 residues. The CDR3 loop reads CASSSGRAYGQYF. CDR3 nucleotide sequence: TGTGCCAGCAGTTCGGGCAGGGCCTATGGGCAGTACTTC.

This chain links TRBV6-5 with TRBJ2-7, with 7 positions matching TRBD1. Germline loops: CDR1 MNHEY, CDR2 SVGAGI. The CDR3 totals 16 residues. V was pared by 3 bases and J by 3 bases, with 11 bases of the junction left unmatched. CDR3 loop: CASSYTAPGQNYEQYF. Here the CDR3 DNA reads TGTGCCAGCAGTTATACCGCTCCGGGACAGAACTACGAGCAGTACTTC.

This clonotype has more than one count but fewer than ten. The V call is TRBV20-1, the J call TRBJ2-6; tentative D call: TRBD2 (6 bases). The germline gives CDR1 DFQATT, CDR2 SNEGSKA (reference sequence). The V gene lost 5 bases and the J gene lost 0 bases, with 14 bases spanning the gap. The CDR3 is 16 residues long. The CDR3 DNA sequence: TGCAGTGCTCAAGCCGGGACTTACTCTGGGGCCAACGTCCTGACTTTC. Protein: CSAQAGTYSGANVLTF.

This clonotype was recorded a few times. This chain connects TRBV3-1 to TRBJ2-7; 11 nucleotides agree with TRBD2. This CDR3 has 14 amino acids. CDR1 is LGHDT, CDR2 YNNKEL, per germline (reference sequence). Losses at the gene ends were 4 bases for V and 6 bases for J; bases not matched to a gene: 5. CDR3 in amino acids: CASSLSGTSGEQYF. In nucleotides, the CDR3 is TGTGCCAGCAGCCTGTCCGGGACTAGCGGCGAGCAGTACTTC.

For this clonotype: One end of the junction fails to match germline, which may point to a read error. This sequence joins TRBV3-1 and TRBJ2-7, with a possible D match to TRBD2 (6 bases). The CDR3 contains 12 residues. The germline V gene encodes CDR1 LGHDT and CDR2 YNNKEL (reference sequence). The CDR3 coding sequence is TGTGCCGGCAGCCCGACGGCGGGAGAGCAGTACTTC. Protein: CAGSPTAGEQYF.

The rearrangement joins TRBV5-8 to TRBJ1-4, with D hard to call. This CDR3 comprises 12 residues. The V gene's germline CDR1 is SGHTS and CDR2 YDEGEE. Trimming took 4 bases from V and 15 from J, leaving 16 bases between them. In DNA, the CDR3 is TGTGCCAGCAGCCCTACACGGGCGAAAGTGTTTTTT. Translation: CASSPTRAKVFF.